Sequencing of this T cell receptor (beta chain) was carried out in a study of Ad26.COV2.S vaccination and SARS-CoV-2 variants. General study findings and limits: It was vaccine recipients, not placebo recipients, who had the higher spike-specific TCR breadth. Comparable non-spike TCR breadth was observed in vaccine and placebo recipients.

Measured with immunoSEQ multiplex PCR; TCRdb has only the in-frame clones, and not every one. The table records around 100,000 clones, roughly 84% of them present only once. In regard to this clone: Its antigen is still unknown.

With V trimmed by 5 bases and J by 4 bases, 10 bases remained unmatched. CDR1 is SGHAT, CDR2 FQNNGV, per germline. CDR3 length: 16 amino acids. The chain uses TRBV11-2 and TRBJ2-2, with TRBD1 matching 7 bases. The sequencing used peripheral blood, collected after recovery from COVID-19. The receptor comes from a human donor who had recovered from COVID-19. CDR3 loop: CASSPGTAQGTGELFF. The DNA of the CDR3 is TGTGCCAGCAGCCCGGGGACAGCCCAAGGCACCGGGGAGCTGTTTTTT.